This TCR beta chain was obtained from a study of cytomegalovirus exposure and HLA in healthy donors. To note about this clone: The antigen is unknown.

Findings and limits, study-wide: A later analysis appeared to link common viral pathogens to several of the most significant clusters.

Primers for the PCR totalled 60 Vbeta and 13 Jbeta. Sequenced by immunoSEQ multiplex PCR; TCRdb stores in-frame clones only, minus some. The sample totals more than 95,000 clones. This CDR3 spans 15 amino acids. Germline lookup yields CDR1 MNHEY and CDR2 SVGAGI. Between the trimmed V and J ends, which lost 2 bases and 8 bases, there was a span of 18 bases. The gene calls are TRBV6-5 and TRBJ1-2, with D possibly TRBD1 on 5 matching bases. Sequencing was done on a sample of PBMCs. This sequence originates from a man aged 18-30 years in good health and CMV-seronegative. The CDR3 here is CASSYGYRLKEGYTF. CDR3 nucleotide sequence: TGTGCCAGCAGTTACGGCTACAGGTTGAAGGAAGGCTACACCTTC.